The rows below give T cell receptor beta chains drawn from one sample of a study of T cells in Graves' hyperthyroidism and ophthalmopathy. TCRdb itself ran the multiplex PCR reads through MiXCR, one entry per CDR3 protein. The data show fewer than 550,000 distinct CDR3 sequences, with 15% to 19% seen just once and approximately 7.5% held by the top ten. Sequencing was done on a sample of blood. These receptors came from a woman between 18 and 29 years old with Graves' hyperthyroidism. Both conserved end residues are part of each CDR3. D genes are given only for firm matches. Clone sizes are given selectively: once, few, many, or a class where the clone is expanded.

clone_size cdr3_length j_call v_call d_call cdr3_nt cdr3_aa
NA 15 TRBJ2-2 TRBV7-9 TRBD2 TGTGCCAGCAGCCGGACTAGCGGGAACACCGGGGAGCTGTTTTTT CASSRTSGNTGELFF
NA 16 TRBJ2-2 TRBV5-1 TRBD2 TGCGCCAGCAGCCATAGACTAGCGGGAACAACCGGGGAGCTGTTTTTT CASSHRLAGTTGELFF
many 14 TRBJ2-7 TRBV3-1 TRBD2 TGTGCCAGCAGCCAACCTAGCGGGAGCAACGAGCAGTACTTC CASSQPSGSNEQYF
NA 14 TRBJ1-2 TRBV19 TRBD1 TGTGCCAGTAGCCTATTTAGGGGGCAAAAAGGCTACACCTTC CASSLFRGQKGYTF
few 16 TRBJ2-3 TRBV3-1 NA TGTGCCAGCAGCCGTCGACTAGATCCCCCGGGGGATACGCAGTATTTT CASSRRLDPPGDTQYF
many 13 TRBJ1-1 TRBV2 NA TGTGCCACCCTGTCCGGGGTGAACACTGAAGCTTTCTTT CATLSGVNTEAFF
few 16 TRBJ2-1 TRBV6-2/TRBV6-3 TRBD1 TGTGCCAGCAGTTACCGCGGACAGGGCCCCTACAGTGAGCAGTTCTTC CASSYRGQGPYSEQFF
many 13 TRBJ2-2 TRBV6-1 NA TGTGCCAGCAAACGGGCGAACACCGGGGAGCTGTTTTTT CASKRANTGELFF
many 14 TRBJ2-3 TRBV5-1 NA TGCGCCAGCAGCGGGGGACACCCCACAGATACGCAGTATTTT CASSGGHPTDTQYF
many 15 TRBJ2-7 TRBV2 TRBD2 TGTGCCAGCAGTCCAACTAGCGGGAGCTCCTACGAGCAGTACTTC CASSPTSGSSYEQYF
many 13 TRBJ2-1 TRBV2 NA TGTGCCAGCAGCGAAGTAGGTTGGAATGAGCAGTTCTTC CASSEVGWNEQFF
many 16 TRBJ2-1 TRBV13 TRBD1 TGTGCCAGCAGCACCTTAGGACAGGGAGCCTACAATGAGCAGTTCTTC CASSTLGQGAYNEQFF
NA 12 TRBJ1-2 TRBV18 TRBD1 TGTGCCAGCTCACTCACAGGGGAATTCTACACCTTC CASSLTGEFYTF
many 17 TRBJ2-5 TRBV10-3 NA TGTGCCATCAGTGGGTTCGGAGCCCAAGGCACCCAAGAGACCCAGTACTTC CAISGFGAQGTQETQYF
many 16 TRBJ1-2 TRBV27 NA TGTGCCAGCAGTTTCGATCCTAGGGGGGCCCGTCGGGGCTACACCTTC CASSFDPRGARRGYTF
many 13 TRBJ1-2 TRBV28 TRBD1 TGTGCCAGCACCACGGACAGGGGCTATGGCTACACCTTC CASTTDRGYGYTF
NA 16 TRBJ2-3 TRBV20-1 TRBD2 TGCAGTGCTAGAGATCCCTCTAGCGGCCGCACAGATACGCAGTATTTT CSARDPSSGRTDTQYF